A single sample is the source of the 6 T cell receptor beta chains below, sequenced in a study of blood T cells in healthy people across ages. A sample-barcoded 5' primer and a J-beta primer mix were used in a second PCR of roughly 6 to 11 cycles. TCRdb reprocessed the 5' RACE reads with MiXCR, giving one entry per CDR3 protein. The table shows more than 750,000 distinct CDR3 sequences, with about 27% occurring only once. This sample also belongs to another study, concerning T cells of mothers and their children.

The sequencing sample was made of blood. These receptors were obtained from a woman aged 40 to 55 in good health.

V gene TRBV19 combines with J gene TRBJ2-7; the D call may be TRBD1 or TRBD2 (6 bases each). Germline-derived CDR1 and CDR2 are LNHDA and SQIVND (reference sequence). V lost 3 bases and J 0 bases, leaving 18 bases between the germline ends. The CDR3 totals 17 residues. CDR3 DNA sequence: TGTGCCAGTAGTATCGGCCGGGGGCGAGATTCCTCCTACGAGCAGTACTTC. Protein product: CASSIGRGRDSSYEQYF. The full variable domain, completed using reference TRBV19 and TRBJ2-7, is DGGITQSPKYLFRKEGQNVTLSCEQNLNHDAMYWYRQDPGQGLRLIYYSQIVNDFQKGDIAEGYSVSREKKESFPLTVTSAQKNPTAFYLCASSIGRGRDSSYEQYFGPGTRLTVT.

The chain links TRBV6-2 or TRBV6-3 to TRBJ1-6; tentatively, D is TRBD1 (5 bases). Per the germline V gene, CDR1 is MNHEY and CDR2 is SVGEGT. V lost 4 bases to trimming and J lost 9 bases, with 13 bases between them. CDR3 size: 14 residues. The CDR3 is CASSSYRISSPLHF. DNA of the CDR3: TGTGCCAGCAGTTCTTACAGGATTAGTTCACCCCTCCACTTT.

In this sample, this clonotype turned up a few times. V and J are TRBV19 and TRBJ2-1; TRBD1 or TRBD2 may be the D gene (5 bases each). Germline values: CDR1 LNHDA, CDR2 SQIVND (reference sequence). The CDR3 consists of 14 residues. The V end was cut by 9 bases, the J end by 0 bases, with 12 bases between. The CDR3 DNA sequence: TGTGCCAGGGCGAGGGGAAGCTCCTACAATGAGCAGTTCTTC. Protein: CARARGSSYNEQFF.

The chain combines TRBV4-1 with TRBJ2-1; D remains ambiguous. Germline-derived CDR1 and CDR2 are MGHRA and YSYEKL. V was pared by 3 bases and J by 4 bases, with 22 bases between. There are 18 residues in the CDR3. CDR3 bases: TGCGCCAGCAGCCATCCTCCCCCCAGGCCCCCCGCTTACAATGAGCAGTTCTTC. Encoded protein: CASSHPPPRPPAYNEQFF.

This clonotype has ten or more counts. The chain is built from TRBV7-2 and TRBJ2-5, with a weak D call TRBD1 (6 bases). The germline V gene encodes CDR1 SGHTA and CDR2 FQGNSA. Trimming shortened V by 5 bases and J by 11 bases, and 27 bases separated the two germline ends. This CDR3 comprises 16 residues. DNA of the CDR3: TGTGCCAGCAGCGGAGGAAGTATTAGGGCAGGGGTTGAGCAGTACTTC. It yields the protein CASSGGSIRAGVEQYF.

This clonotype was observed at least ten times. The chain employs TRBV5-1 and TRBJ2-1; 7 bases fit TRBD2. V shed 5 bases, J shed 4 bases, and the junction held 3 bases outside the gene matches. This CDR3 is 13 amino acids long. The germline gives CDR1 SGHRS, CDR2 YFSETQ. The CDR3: CASRTSEYNEQFF. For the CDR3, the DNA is TGCGCCAGCAGAACTAGCGAATACAATGAGCAGTTCTTC.